This TCR beta chain stems from a study of T cell changes during pregnancy in multiple sclerosis. This clone was observed once. Assay: immunoSEQ multiplex PCR; the TCRdb copy retains only in-frame clones and omits some. The data show roughly 52,000 clones, 80% to 95% seen once. The TCR comes from a female donor with multiple sclerosis, enrolled in a pregnancy study. This specimen was CD4+ T cells from peripheral blood mononuclear cells, taken in the third trimester of pregnancy.

The CDR3 loop is CASSMNLRKPQHF. Written as DNA, the CDR3 is TGTGCCAGTAGTATGAACTTAAGAAAGCCCCAGCATTTT. V usage is TRBV19 and J usage is TRBJ1-5; D is uncertain. Trimming took off 3 bases at V and 8 bases at J, with 11 bases between the two ends. CDR3 length equals 13 residues. Germline V CDR1 and CDR2: LNHDA, SQIVND (reference sequence).